The rows below give T cell receptor beta chains drawn from one sample of a study of blood T cells in healthy people across ages. TCRdb processed the 5' RACE reads anew with MiXCR; each CDR3 protein has one entry. This repertoire shows more than 1,400,000 distinct CDR3 sequences, 42% found once; its top ten account for roughly 7.9%. Sequenced material: blood. The receptors come from a woman under 30 in good health. The conserved cysteine and the conserved F or W are not part of the CDR3 here.

v_gene: TRBV7-3; j_gene: TRBJ2-4; CDR3aa: ASSRGRLETRY
v_gene: TRBV9; j_gene: TRBJ2-5; CDR3aa: ASSVGQVGTQY
v_gene: TRBV27; j_gene: TRBJ1-6; CDR3aa: ASSSLLGDPWSPLH
v_gene: TRBV25-1; j_gene: TRBJ2-7; CDR3aa: ASNAAGSGGYEQY
v_gene: TRBV7-2; j_gene: TRBJ1-1; CDR3aa: ASSFGAVGEAF
v_gene: TRBV9; j_gene: TRBJ1-1; CDR3aa: ASSVSHRREAEAF
v_gene: TRBV4-1; j_gene: TRBJ1-2; CDR3aa: ASSQEVRDRGYGYT
v_gene: TRBV20-1; j_gene: TRBJ2-3; CDR3aa: SVPDRGTDTQY
v_gene: TRBV7-9; j_gene: TRBJ1-1; CDR3aa: ASSRGGMGVTEAF
v_gene: TRBV7-3; j_gene: TRBJ2-3; CDR3aa: ASSLGGKSDTQY
v_gene: TRBV7-7; j_gene: TRBJ1-2; CDR3aa: ASSLPMDRDYGYT
v_gene: TRBV4-1; j_gene: TRBJ2-3; CDR3aa: ASSHGPETSGNTDTQY
v_gene: TRBV12-3/TRBV12-4; j_gene: TRBJ1-1; CDR3aa: ASSFAGGTTEAF
v_gene: TRBV30; j_gene: TRBJ1-2; CDR3aa: AWSVQGLGYT
v_gene: TRBV5-1; j_gene: TRBJ2-6; CDR3aa: ASSLAGVFLSGANVLT
v_gene: TRBV2; j_gene: TRBJ2-3; CDR3aa: ASSEAPTSPDTQY
v_gene: TRBV20-1; j_gene: .; CDR3aa: SAEGLAGVNEQY
v_gene: TRBV5-1; j_gene: TRBJ2-7; CDR3aa: ASSPPGFLGQY
v_gene: TRBV10-3; j_gene: TRBJ1-1; CDR3aa: AIGGSNTEAF
v_gene: TRBV3-1; j_gene: TRBJ2-1; CDR3aa: ASSPPGGGIYNEQF
v_gene: TRBV5-1; j_gene: TRBJ2-2; CDR3aa: ASKPYTTGAGELF
v_gene: TRBV20-1; j_gene: TRBJ1-1; CDR3aa: SATGATEAF
v_gene: TRBV29-1; j_gene: TRBJ1-3; CDR3aa: SVETGLGSGNTIY
v_gene: TRBV6-1; j_gene: TRBJ1-2; CDR3aa: ASRGQGVGNT
v_gene: TRBV29-1; j_gene: TRBJ2-1; CDR3aa: SVVGQLNNEQF
v_gene: TRBV20-1; j_gene: TRBJ1-1; CDR3aa: SARDWQGENTEAF
v_gene: TRBV5-1; j_gene: TRBJ2-1; CDR3aa: ASSPLGYEQF
v_gene: TRBV28; j_gene: TRBJ1-2; CDR3aa: ASSSTGDKRLGYT
v_gene: TRBV5-5; j_gene: TRBJ2-7; CDR3aa: ASSSDPSLVGPYEQY
v_gene: TRBV9; j_gene: .; CDR3aa: ASSGKDGGNYEQY
v_gene: TRBV29-1; j_gene: TRBJ2-5; CDR3aa: SVGDTIQETQY
v_gene: TRBV12-3/TRBV12-4; j_gene: TRBJ2-3; CDR3aa: ASTSLRTGATDTQY
v_gene: TRBV5-1; j_gene: .; CDR3aa: ASSLGTSPQETQF
v_gene: TRBV18; j_gene: TRBJ1-2; CDR3aa: ASSPTDTNYGYT
v_gene: TRBV7-2; j_gene: TRBJ2-3; CDR3aa: ASSSFGGTSATDTQY
v_gene: TRBV5-4; j_gene: TRBJ1-4; CDR3aa: ATQEGGTGGARVF
v_gene: TRBV11-2; j_gene: TRBJ2-3; CDR3aa: ASSSPGLRGQY
v_gene: TRBV7-9; j_gene: TRBJ2-5; CDR3aa: ASSLAEVGWETQY
v_gene: TRBV7-9; j_gene: TRBJ2-1; CDR3aa: ASSSFGDSTYNEQF
v_gene: TRBV5-1; j_gene: TRBJ1-5; CDR3aa: ASSQSQGDQPQH
v_gene: TRBV27; j_gene: TRBJ1-2; CDR3aa: ASSVVAGYGYT
v_gene: TRBV12-5; j_gene: TRBJ2-1; CDR3aa: ASGFGRVSYNEQF
v_gene: TRBV29-1; j_gene: TRBJ2-1; CDR3aa: GVEGKRGGSYNEQF
v_gene: TRBV10-2; j_gene: TRBJ1-5; CDR3aa: ASSESTSYYSNQPQH
v_gene: TRBV20-1; j_gene: TRBJ2-1; CDR3aa: SAQGASNEQF
v_gene: TRBV28; j_gene: TRBJ2-7; CDR3aa: ASSPTSGGPPWEQY
v_gene: TRBV4-1; j_gene: TRBJ2-1; CDR3aa: ASSLRSSFNNEQF